Sequencing of this TCR gamma chain was carried out in a study of γδ T cells in repeated Plasmodium falciparum infection. At the level of the study: Sampling occurred at baseline, pre-infection for selected infections, and 21 days post-infection.

TCRdb reran clone calling via CATT on the multiplex PCR reads. Of approximately 25,000 gamma-chain clones listed, about 3% are singletons. This clone was recorded many times. Its specificity is unknown. TCRdb's entry gives the protein of a much larger clone, which mismatches this DNA's translation at residue 3, likely from a read error; the protein reported here is translated from the DNA. Study outcomes and limitations: Repeated controlled infections reportedly drove waves of new clonotype selection in Vdelta2-negative, mostly Vdelta1+, gammadelta repertoires. Compared with Australian children, Malian Vdelta2-negative repertoires seemed more clonal, less diverse, less shared. Vgamma9/Vdelta2+ T cells showed a stable polyclonal repertoire with shared TCRgamma sequences.

The CDR3 consists of 13 residues. Germline V CDR1 and CDR2: VTNTFY, YDVSTARD (reference sequence). Bulk repertoires came from Vgamma9/Vdelta2+ or Vdelta2-negative gammadelta T cells flow-sorted from PBMC. The chain recombines TRGV3 with TRGJ1 or TRGJ2. The sequence derives from a pool of human donors (malaria-infected and uninfected, not separated). Sample: gamma-delta T cells from blood. For the CDR3, the DNA is TGTGCCGCCTGGGACAGGCCTTGTTATAAGAAACTCTTT. It codes for CAAWDRPCYKKLF.